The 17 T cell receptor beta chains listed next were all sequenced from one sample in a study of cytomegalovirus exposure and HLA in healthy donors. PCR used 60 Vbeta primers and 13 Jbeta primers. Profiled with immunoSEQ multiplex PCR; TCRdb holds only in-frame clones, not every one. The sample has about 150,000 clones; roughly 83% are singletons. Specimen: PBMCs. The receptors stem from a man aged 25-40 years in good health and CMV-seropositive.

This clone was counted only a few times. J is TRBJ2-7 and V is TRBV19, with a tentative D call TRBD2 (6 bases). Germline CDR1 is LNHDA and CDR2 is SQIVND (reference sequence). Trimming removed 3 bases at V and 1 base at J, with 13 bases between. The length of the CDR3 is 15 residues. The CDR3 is CASSMGTSNSYEQYF. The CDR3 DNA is TGTGCCAGTAGTATGGGGACTTCAAATTCCTACGAGCAGTACTTC.

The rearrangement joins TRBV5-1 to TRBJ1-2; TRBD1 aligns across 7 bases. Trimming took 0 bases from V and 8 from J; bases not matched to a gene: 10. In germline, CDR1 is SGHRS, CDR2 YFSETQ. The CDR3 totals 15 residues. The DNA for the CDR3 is TGCGCCAGCAGCTTGGAATGGGCAGGGGGTATGGGCTACACCTTC. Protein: CASSLEWAGGMGYTF.

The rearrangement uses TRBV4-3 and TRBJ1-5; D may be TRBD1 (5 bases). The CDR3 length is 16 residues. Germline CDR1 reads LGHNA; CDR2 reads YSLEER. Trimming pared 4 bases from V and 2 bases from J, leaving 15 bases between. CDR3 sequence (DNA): TGCGCCAGCAGCCCGGCAGGGTACGGTGGCAATCAGCCCCAGCATTTT. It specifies CASSPAGYGGNQPQHF.

CDR3 sequence (DNA): TGTGCCAGCACAGCGAATTCCTACGAGCAGTACTTC. This codes for CASTANSYEQYF. The rearrangement uses TRBV11-2 and TRBJ2-7; no clear D gene. The V gene lost 7 bases and the J gene lost 1 base, with 8 bases spanning the gap. The CDR3 is made up of 12 amino acids. The V gene's germline CDR1 is SGHAT and CDR2 FQNNGV.

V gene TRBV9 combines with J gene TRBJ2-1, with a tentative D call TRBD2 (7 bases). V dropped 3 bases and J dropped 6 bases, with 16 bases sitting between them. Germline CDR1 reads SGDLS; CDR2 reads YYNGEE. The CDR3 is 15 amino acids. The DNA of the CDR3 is TGTGCCAGCAGCGCCGTCCAGGGGAGGGTCAATGAGCAGTTCTTC. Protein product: CASSAVQGRVNEQFF.

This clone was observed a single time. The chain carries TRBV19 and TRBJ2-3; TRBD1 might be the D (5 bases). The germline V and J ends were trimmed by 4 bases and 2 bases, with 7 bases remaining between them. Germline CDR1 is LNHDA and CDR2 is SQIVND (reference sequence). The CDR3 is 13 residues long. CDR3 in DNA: TGTGCCAGTAGTAGGGGCCACACAGATACGCAGTATTTT. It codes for CASSRGHTDTQYF. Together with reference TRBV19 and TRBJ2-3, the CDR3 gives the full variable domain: DGGITQSPKYLFRKEGQNVTLSCEQNLNHDAMYWYRQDPGQGLRLIYYSQIVNDFQKGDIAEGYSVSREKKESFPLTVTSAQKNPTAFYLCASSRGHTDTQYFGPGTRLTVL.

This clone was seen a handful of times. CDR3 bases: TGCAGCGTCCCTCCCTCAGGGGGCCGGGGGGAGCAGTACTTC. The encoded protein is CSVPPSGGRGEQYF. The chain recombines TRBV29-1 with TRBJ2-5; a weak D match, TRBD1 (8 bases). This CDR3 comprises 14 residues. V was trimmed by 6 bases and J by 11 bases, leaving 25 bases between them. Germline V lookup: CDR1 SQVTM, CDR2 ANQGSEA.

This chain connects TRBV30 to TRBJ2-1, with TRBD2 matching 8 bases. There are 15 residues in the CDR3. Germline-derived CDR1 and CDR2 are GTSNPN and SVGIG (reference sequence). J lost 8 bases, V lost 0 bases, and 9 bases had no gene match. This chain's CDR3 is CAWSVLAGLVDEQFF. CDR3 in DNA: TGTGCCTGGAGTGTTCTAGCGGGTCTGGTGGATGAGCAGTTCTTC.

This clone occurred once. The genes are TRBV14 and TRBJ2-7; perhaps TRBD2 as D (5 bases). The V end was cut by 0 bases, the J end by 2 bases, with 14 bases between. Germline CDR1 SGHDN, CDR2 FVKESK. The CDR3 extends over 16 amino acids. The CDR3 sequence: CASSQDRGNLAYEQYF. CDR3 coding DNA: TGTGCCAGCAGCCAAGATCGGGGAAATTTAGCCTACGAGCAGTACTTC. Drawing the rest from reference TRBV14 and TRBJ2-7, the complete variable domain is EAGVTQFPSHSVIEKGQTVTLRCDPISGHDNLYWYRRVMGKEIKFLLHFVKESKQDESGMPNNRFLAERTGGTYSTLKVQPAELEDSGVYFCASSQDRGNLAYEQYFGPGTRLTVT.

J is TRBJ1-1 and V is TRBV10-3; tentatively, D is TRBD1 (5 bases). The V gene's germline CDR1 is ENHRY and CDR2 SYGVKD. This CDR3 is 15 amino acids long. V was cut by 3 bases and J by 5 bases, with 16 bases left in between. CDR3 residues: CAISESGRARTEAFF. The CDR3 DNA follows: TGTGCCATCAGTGAATCGGGCAGGGCAAGGACTGAAGCTTTCTTT.

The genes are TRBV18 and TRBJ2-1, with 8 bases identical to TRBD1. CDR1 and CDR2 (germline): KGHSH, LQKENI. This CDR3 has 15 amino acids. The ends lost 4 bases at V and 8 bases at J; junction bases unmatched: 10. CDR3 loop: CASSLQDGQGHEQFF. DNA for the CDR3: TGTGCCAGCTCACTCCAAGATGGACAGGGCCATGAGCAGTTCTTC.

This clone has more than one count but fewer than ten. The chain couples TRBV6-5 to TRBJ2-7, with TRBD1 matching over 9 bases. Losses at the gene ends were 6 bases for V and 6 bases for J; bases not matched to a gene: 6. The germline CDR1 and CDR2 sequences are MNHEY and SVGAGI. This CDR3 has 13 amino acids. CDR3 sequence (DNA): TGTGCCAGCAGCCTTGGACAGGGGCTCGAGCAGTACTTC. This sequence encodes CASSLGQGLEQYF.

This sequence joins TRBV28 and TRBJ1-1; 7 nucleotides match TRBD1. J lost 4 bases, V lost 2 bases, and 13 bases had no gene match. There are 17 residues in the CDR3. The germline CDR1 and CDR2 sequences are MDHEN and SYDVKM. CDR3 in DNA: TGTGCCAGCAGTTTAGGGTGGGTAGGGGGCAGCGGCACTGAAGCTTTCTTT. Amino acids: CASSLGWVGGSGTEAFF.

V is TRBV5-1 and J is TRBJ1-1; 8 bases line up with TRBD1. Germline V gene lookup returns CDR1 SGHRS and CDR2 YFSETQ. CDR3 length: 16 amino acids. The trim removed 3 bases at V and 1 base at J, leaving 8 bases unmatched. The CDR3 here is CASSSRSGTGNTEAFF. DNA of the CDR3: TGCGCCAGCAGCTCCCGCTCCGGGACAGGGAACACTGAAGCTTTCTTT.

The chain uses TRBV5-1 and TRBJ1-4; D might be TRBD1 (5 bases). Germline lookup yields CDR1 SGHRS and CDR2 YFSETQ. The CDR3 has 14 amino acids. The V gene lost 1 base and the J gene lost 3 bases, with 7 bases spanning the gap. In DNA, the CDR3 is TGCGCCAGCAGCTTGCAGGGCGCTAATGAAAAACTGTTTTTT. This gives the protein CASSLQGANEKLFF.

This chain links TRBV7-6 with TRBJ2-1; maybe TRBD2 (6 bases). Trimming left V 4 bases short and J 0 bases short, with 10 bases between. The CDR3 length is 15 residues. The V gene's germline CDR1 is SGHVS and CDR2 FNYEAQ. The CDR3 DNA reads TGTGCCAGCAGCTCCCCTAGCGACTCCTACAATGAGCAGTTCTTC. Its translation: CASSSPSDSYNEQFF.

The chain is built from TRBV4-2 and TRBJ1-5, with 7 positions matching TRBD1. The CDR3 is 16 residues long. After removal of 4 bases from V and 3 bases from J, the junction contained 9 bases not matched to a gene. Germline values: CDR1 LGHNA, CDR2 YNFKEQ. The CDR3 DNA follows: TGTGCCAGCAGCCGCAATGGACAGGCCATCAATCAGCCCCAGCATTTT. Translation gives CASSRNGQAINQPQHF.